Presented here are 9 T cell receptor beta chains from one specimen sequenced in a study of T-cell reconstitution after alpha-beta-depleted transplantation in children. Unique molecular identifiers featured in how the TCRbeta library was prepared. TCRdb processed the PCR reads anew with MiXCR; each CDR3 protein has one entry. Of 150,000 to 200,000 distinct CDR3 sequences in the sample, 6.5% to 7.5% were seen once. Here the sequenced sample was PBMCs from the stem cell graft donor, taken from the stem cell graft. These receptors came from a human donor who donated a stem cell graft to a child with Wiskott-Aldrich syndrome.

The rearrangement links TRBV6-2 or TRBV6-3 to TRBJ2-7, with D perhaps TRBD2 (6 bases). V was shortened by 8 bases and J by 0 bases, with 14 bases between the two germline ends. This CDR3 region has 14 residues. Germline lookup yields CDR1 MNHEY and CDR2 SVGEGT. This CDR3 is CASLTGTGSYEQYF. The CDR3 DNA is TGTGCCAGCCTCACCGGGACTGGCTCCTACGAGCAGTACTTC.

This clonotype was recorded at least ten times. The chain carries TRBV20-1 and TRBJ2-1; a possible D gene is TRBD2 (6 bases). Germline loops: CDR1 DFQATT, CDR2 SNEGSKA (reference sequence). The V gene lost 4 bases and the J gene lost 14 bases, with 24 bases spanning the gap. This CDR3 comprises 14 residues. DNA of the CDR3: TGCAGTGCTAAGGCGGGACTCACTAGGCCGTATGAGTTCTTC. Translation: CSAKAGLTRPYEFF.

The chain recombines TRBV28 with TRBJ2-6; possible D gene TRBD1, 6 bases. V dropped 6 bases and J dropped 0 bases, with 12 bases sitting between them. Per germline, CDR1 MDHEN and CDR2 SYDVKM. There are 16 residues in the CDR3. CDR3 sequence reads: CASSITGPSGANVLTF. The CDR3 nucleotides read TGTGCCAGCAGCATAACAGGGCCCTCTGGGGCCAACGTCCTGACTTTC.

This chain links TRBV28 with TRBJ2-5; D uncertain. This CDR3 has 15 residues. Trimming shortened V by 0 bases and J by 0 bases, and 8 bases separated the two germline ends. Germline V lookup: CDR1 MDHEN, CDR2 SYDVKM. CDR3 bases: TGTGCCAGCAGTTTATGGGATTCGTACCAAGAGACCCAGTACTTC. Encoded protein: CASSLWDSYQETQYF.

This clonotype was detected a few times. The rearrangement uses TRBV4-3 and TRBJ2-7, with 7 bases that match TRBD2. The trim removed 3 bases at V and 9 bases at J, leaving 5 bases unmatched. The germline V gene has CDR1 LGHNA and CDR2 YSLEER. The CDR3 length is 12 residues. The CDR3 region has the DNA TGCGCCAGCAGCCAGACCGGGGGGAGGCAGTACTTC. It specifies CASSQTGGRQYF.

There are many counts of this clonotype. The V gene is TRBV5-1, the J gene TRBJ2-7, with D maybe TRBD1 (5 bases). V dropped 2 bases and J dropped 6 bases, with 18 bases sitting between them. The CDR3 runs 15 residues. The germline V gene encodes CDR1 SGHRS and CDR2 YFSETQ. The CDR3 nucleotides are TGCGCCAGCAGCTTAAGCTCAGGGATTTCGCGCGAGCAGTACTTC. This encodes CASSLSSGISREQYF.

For this clonotype: This may arise from a read error, as a much more abundant clone is one base away. The rearrangement uses TRBV5-1 and TRBJ1-6; tentative D call: TRBD1 (6 bases). CDR1 and CDR2 from the germline V gene are SGHRS and YFSETQ. The CDR3 sequence is 15 residues long. The CDR3 sequence is CAGSLDGTMDSPLHF. CDR3 in DNA: TGCGCCGGCAGCTTGGATGGGACAATGGATTCACCCCTCCACTTT.

The gene calls are TRBV7-2 and TRBJ2-2; D gene unclear. Germline loops: CDR1 SGHTA, CDR2 FQGNSA. There are 16 residues in the CDR3. V was cut by 4 bases and J by 10 bases, with 22 bases left in between. Written as DNA, the CDR3 is TGTGCCAGCAGCTCCTTACTTACCGGGCCGAGAGAGGAGCTGTTTTTT. It codes for CASSSLLTGPREELFF.

The gene calls are TRBV7-9 and TRBJ2-3; possible D gene TRBD1, 6 bases. The CDR3 spans 17 residues. V was pared by 5 bases and J by 4 bases, with 22 bases between. Germline values: CDR1 SEHNR, CDR2 FQNEAQ (reference sequence). In DNA, the CDR3 is TGTGCCAGCAGCAGAGGGGACAACAGTTTTCTCGCAGATACGCAGTATTTT. Amino acid sequence: CASSRGDNSFLADTQYF.